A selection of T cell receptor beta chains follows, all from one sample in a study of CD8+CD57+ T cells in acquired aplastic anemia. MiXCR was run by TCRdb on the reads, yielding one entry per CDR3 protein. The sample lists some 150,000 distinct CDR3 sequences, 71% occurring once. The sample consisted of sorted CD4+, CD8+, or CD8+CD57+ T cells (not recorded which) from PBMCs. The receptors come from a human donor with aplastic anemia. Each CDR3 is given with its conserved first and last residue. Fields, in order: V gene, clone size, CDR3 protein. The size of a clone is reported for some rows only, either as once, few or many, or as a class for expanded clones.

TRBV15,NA,CATSRLQGIDGYTF
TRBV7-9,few,CASSSSGTAHETQYF
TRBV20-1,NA,CSARYRVTEAFF
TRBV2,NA,CASSAPASGAALGTEAFF
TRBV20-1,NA,CSARDGQGDSPLHF
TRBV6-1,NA,CASSELPGTGNEKLFF
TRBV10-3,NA,CAIRSVRDTQYF
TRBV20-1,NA,CSARGQVSYEQYF
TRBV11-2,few,CASSPGLVETQYF
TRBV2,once,CASSESINTDTQYF
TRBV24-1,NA,CASSLTSGGAYEQYF
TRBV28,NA,CASNVGTGTEAFF
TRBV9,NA,CASSVRLASYNEQFF
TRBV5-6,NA,CASSPRGLAGQETQYF
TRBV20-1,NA,CSARARTSSYEQYF
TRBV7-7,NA,CASSLFGGAQYF
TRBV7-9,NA,CASSPTSYGNQPQHF
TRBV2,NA,CASSEWIGVRSEAFF
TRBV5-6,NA,CASSPPGHGNTIYF
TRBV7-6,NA,CASSSGFGANTEAFF
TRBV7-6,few,CASEQGTGELFF
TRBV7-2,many,CASSDRGAAYNEQFF
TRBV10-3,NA,CAIREQGNTEAFF
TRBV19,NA,CASSIFRGVQETQYF
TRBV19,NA,CASNPGTGVFEPQHF
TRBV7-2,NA,CASSPDGHLAGVTNEQFF
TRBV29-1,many,CSVEGQGAFGELFF
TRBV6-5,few,CASSMGQASTDTQYF
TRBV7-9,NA,CASSARPGTSGGKDYEQYF
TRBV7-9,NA,CASSPADRNRQFF
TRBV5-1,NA,CASSFPGTGITSSTDTQYF
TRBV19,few,CASGPGQDYGYTF
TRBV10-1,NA,CASSYTAEGQPQHF
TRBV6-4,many,CASSGTSTDTQFF
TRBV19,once,CASSIGSGASTEAFF
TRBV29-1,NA,CSVESGGALVEQLF
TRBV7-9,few,CAGGISGNTIYF
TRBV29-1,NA,CSVQGDLNTEAFF
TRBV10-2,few,CASSESRDQPQHF
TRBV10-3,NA,CATSGLAGGMETQYF
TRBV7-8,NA,CASSLLDQVLQETQYF
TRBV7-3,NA,CASSLTSGRFSEQFF
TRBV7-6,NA,CASSMDGQSSGANVLTF
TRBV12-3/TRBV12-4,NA,CASSRTDYSNQPQHF